Detailed here is one T cell receptor beta chain. Germline CDR1 and CDR2: SGHRS and YFSETQ. J was trimmed by 7 bases and V by 3 bases; bases with no gene match: 4. The CDR3 loop spans 13 amino acids. Original analysis: Scientists estimated how many nucleated cells there were by amplifying reference gene primers. Here immunoSEQ multiplex PCR was the method, and the copy in TCRdb shows in-frame clones only, minus some. That table furnishes V, J and clone size, whereas the DNA furnished D and trimming. The sample has 200,000 or so clones; around 90% are singletons. This sample is drawn from a study of blood T cell repertoires in COVID-19. Study in general: Sites in the United States, Italy and Spain provided acute and convalescent COVID-19 samples.

The gene calls are TRBV5-1 and TRBJ1-5; TRBD1 aligns across 7 bases. The clonotype comes from a woman aged 18-30 years who had recovered from COVID-19. The sample taken for sequencing was PBMCs or T cells enriched from blood (not recorded which). The CDR3 spells CASSSTGRQPQHF. The CDR3 DNA follows: TGCGCCAGCAGCTCGACAGGGCGGCAGCCCCAGCATTTT.